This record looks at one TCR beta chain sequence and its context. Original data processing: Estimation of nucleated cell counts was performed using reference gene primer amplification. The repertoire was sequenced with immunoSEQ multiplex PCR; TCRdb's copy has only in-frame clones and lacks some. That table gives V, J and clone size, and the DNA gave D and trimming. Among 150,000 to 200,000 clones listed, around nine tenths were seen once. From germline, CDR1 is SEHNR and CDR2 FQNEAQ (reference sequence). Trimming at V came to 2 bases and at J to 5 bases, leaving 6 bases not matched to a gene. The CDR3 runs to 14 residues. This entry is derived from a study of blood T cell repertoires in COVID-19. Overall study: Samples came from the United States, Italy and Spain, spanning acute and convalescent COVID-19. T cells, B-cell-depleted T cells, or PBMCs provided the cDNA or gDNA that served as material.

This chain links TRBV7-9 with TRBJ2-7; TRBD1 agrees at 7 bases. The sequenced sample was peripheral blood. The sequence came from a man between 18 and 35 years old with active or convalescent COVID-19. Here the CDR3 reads CASSLTRGPDEQYF. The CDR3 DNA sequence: TGTGCCAGCAGCTTAACAAGGGGGCCGGACGAGCAGTACTTC. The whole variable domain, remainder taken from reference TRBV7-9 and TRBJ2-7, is DTGVSQNPRHKITKRGQNVTFRCDPISEHNRLYWYRQTLGQGPEFLTYFQNEAQLEKSRLLSDRFSAERPKGSFSTLEIQRTEQGDSAMYLCASSLTRGPDEQYFGPGTRLTVT.